A single sample is the source of the 15 T cell receptor beta chains below, sequenced in a study of OX40 agonist ivuxolimab in advanced cancers. Sequencing was performed with immunoSEQ multiplex PCR; in TCRdb, only in-frame clones are kept and a portion is missing. The sample includes about 15,000 clones, around 80% of them seen just once. This sample comprised CD4+ or CD8+ T cells sorted from blood, obtained in a trial of the OX40 agonist ivuxolimab. These receptors were collected from an adult with an advanced solid tumor such as melanoma, head and neck, liver or kidney cancer.

Judged by abundance, this clone is large (0.1 to 1%). The chain employs TRBV10-2 and TRBJ1-2, with TRBD1 identical over 7 bases. The CDR3 runs 13 residues. Germline assignment: CDR1 WSHSY and CDR2 SAAADI. V gave up 8 bases and J gave up 4 bases; unmatched junction bases: 7. CDR3 bases: TGCGCCAGCTGGGACAGTCGAAGCTATGGCTACACCTTC. Its protein product is CASWDSRSYGYTF.

This CDR3 is CASSVGGAGYTF. The CDR3 DNA follows: TGTGCCAGCAGCGTAGGCGGGGCTGGCTACACCTTC. The V and J genes are TRBV9 and TRBJ1-2; D is possibly TRBD1 (5 bases). Germline loops: CDR1 SGDLS, CDR2 YYNGEE. CDR3 size: 12 residues. V was clipped by 0 bases and J by 7 bases, with 7 bases between them. The full variable domain, rest sourced from reference TRBV9 and TRBJ1-2, is DSGVTQTPKHLITATGQRVTLRCSPRSGDLSVYWYQQSLDQGLQFLIQYYNGEERAKGNILERFSAQQFPDLHSELNLSSLELGDSALYFCASSVGGAGYTFGSGTRLTVV.

The chain uses TRBV27 and TRBJ2-3; 13 positions agree with TRBD2. The CDR3 has 16 amino acids. Germline V CDR1 and CDR2: MNHEY, SMNVEV (reference sequence). V lost 3 bases, J lost 4 bases, and 4 bases stayed unmatched. In DNA, the CDR3 is TGTGCCAGCAGTTTCGGACTAGCGGGGGTCTCAGATACGCAGTATTTT. Translated, it gives CASSFGLAGVSDTQYF.

The rearrangement joins TRBV7-9 to TRBJ1-6; D ambiguous. Germline-derived CDR1 and CDR2 are SEHNR and FQNEAQ (reference sequence). The CDR3 has 16 residues. V was clipped by 1 base and J by 0 bases, with 7 bases between them. For the CDR3, the DNA is TGTGCCAGCAGCTTAGGGCAGCGCTCCTATAATTCACCCCTCCACTTT. Amino acid sequence: CASSLGQRSYNSPLHF.

CDR3 coding DNA: TGTGCCAGCAGTCCCCGGGAAACAGAAAAACTGTTTTTT. Encoded protein: CASSPRETEKLFF. This chain connects TRBV6-5 to TRBJ1-4; no reliable D call. The CDR3 loop spans 13 amino acids. Trimming shortened V by 5 bases and J by 8 bases, and 12 bases separated the two germline ends. Germline CDR1 reads MNHEY; CDR2 reads SVGAGI.

This chain connects TRBV7-2 to TRBJ2-1; 7 positions match TRBD2. V was pared by 6 bases and J by 2 bases, with 7 bases of the junction left unmatched. This CDR3 is built from 15 residues. Germline values: CDR1 SGHTA, CDR2 FQGNSA. The CDR3 region is CASRDQRGPYNEQFF. CDR3 bases: TGTGCCAGCAGAGATCAGCGGGGACCCTACAATGAGCAGTTCTTC. The whole variable domain, filled in from reference TRBV7-2 and TRBJ2-1, reads GAGVSQSPSNKVTEKGKDVELRCDPISGHTALYWYRQSLGQGLEFLIYFQGNSAPDKSGLPSDRFSAERTGGSVSTLTIQRTQQEDSAVYLCASRDQRGPYNEQFFGPGTRLTVL.

Relative to its sample, this clone is medium-sized. The chain couples TRBV19 to TRBJ2-3; no reliable D call. Germline CDR1 is LNHDA and CDR2 is SQIVND (reference sequence). The CDR3 length is 12 residues. Between the trimmed V and J ends, which lost 9 bases and 5 bases, there was a span of 12 bases. CDR3 nucleotide sequence: TGTGCCAGCCGGCTATCTGGAGATACGCAGTATTTT. This codes for CASRLSGDTQYF.

The V gene is TRBV6-5, the J gene TRBJ2-5, with 9 bases identical to TRBD1. Trimming cost V 8 bases and J 4 bases; bases outside gene matches: 8. CDR3 length equals 14 residues. CDR1 is MNHEY, CDR2 SVGAGI, per germline. CDR3 DNA sequence: TGTGCCAGCCGCGAGACAGGGGGGAGAGAGACCCAGTACTTC. Protein: CASRETGGRETQYF.

This clone turned up a few times. The DNA for the CDR3 is TGTGCCAGCAGCTTACGGCAGGCTGAGGAGACCCAGTACTTC. Translated, it gives CASSLRQAEETQYF. The chain recombines TRBV11-1 with TRBJ2-5; D remains unclear. Germline values: CDR1 SGHAT, CDR2 FQDESV (reference sequence). V was pared by 2 bases and J by 5 bases, with 12 bases between. This CDR3 has 14 amino acids.

The chain recombines TRBV12-5 with TRBJ1-1, with D tentatively TRBD1 (6 bases). The CDR3 is 12 amino acids. V lost 6 bases and J 6 bases, leaving 11 bases between the germline ends. Germline lookup yields CDR1 LGHNT and CDR2 FRNRAP. CDR3 DNA: TGTGCTAGTGGCCGGGGGGGCCCTGAAGCTTTCTTT. Its protein is CASGRGGPEAFF.

V and J are TRBV18 and TRBJ2-3, with D hard to call. This CDR3 has 15 residues. V lost 0 bases and J lost 2, with 9 bases in between. Per the germline V gene, CDR1 is KGHSH and CDR2 is LQKENI. The CDR3 here is CASSPPNDLTDTQYF. CDR3 nucleotide sequence: TGTGCCAGCTCACCACCTAACGACCTCACAGATACGCAGTATTTT.

This clone was observed a handful of times. The CDR3 bases are TGTGCCAGCAGCACAAGGACAGGACGAAACATTCAGTACTTC. Translated, it gives CASSTRTGRNIQYF. The chain links TRBV13 to TRBJ2-4, with 7 bases identical to TRBD1. Germline values: CDR1 PRHDT, CDR2 FYEKMQ (reference sequence). This CDR3 has 14 residues. V shed 5 bases and J 6 bases; nucleotides not matched to a gene: 7. Full variable domain (missing parts from reference TRBV13 and TRBJ2-4): AAGVIQSPRHLIKEKRETATLKCYPIPRHDTVYWYQQGPGQDPQFLISFYEKMQSDKGSIPDRFSAQQFSDYHSELNMSSLELGDSALYFCASSTRTGRNIQYFGAGTRLSVL.

The chain carries TRBV4-1 and TRBJ2-3; D ambiguous. CDR3 length: 13 amino acids. CDR1 and CDR2 from the germline V gene are MGHRA and YSYEKL. Trimming removed 3 bases at V and 6 bases at J, with 10 bases between. The CDR3 protein is CASSHSTEDTQYF. In nucleotides, the CDR3 is TGCGCCAGCAGCCACTCCACCGAGGATACGCAGTATTTT.

This chain connects TRBV28 to TRBJ2-3; 9 bases match TRBD2. Germline lookup yields CDR1 MDHEN and CDR2 SYDVKM. With V trimmed by 8 bases and J by 6 bases, 15 bases remained unmatched. This CDR3 is built from 16 residues. CDR3 bases: TGTGCCAGCGGGCGGGGGGGCGAAAGGTTCTGGGATACGCAGTATTTT. Translation gives CASGRGGERFWDTQYF.

V and J are TRBV21-1 and TRBJ1-3. TRBV21-1 is a pseudogene. The CDR3 spans 12 residues. The CDR3 region is CASSKSGNTIYF. CDR3 coding DNA: TGTGCCAGCAGCAAGTCCGGAAACACCATATATTTT.